The 19 T cell receptor beta chains listed next were all sequenced from one sample in a study of cytomegalovirus exposure and HLA in healthy donors. This table comes from immunoSEQ multiplex PCR, and its TCRdb copy is limited to in-frame clones, with some not included. This table holds some 87,000 clones, roughly 95% found once. Sequencing was carried out using PBMCs. These receptors all come from a woman younger than 30 in good health and CMV-seronegative.

The chain employs TRBV9 and TRBJ2-3, with 8 nucleotides matching TRBD1. Per germline, CDR1 SGDLS and CDR2 YYNGEE. The CDR3 spans 16 residues. With 4 bases clipped from V and 6 bases from J, the junction kept 13 bases outside the gene matches. The CDR3 nucleotides read TGTGCCAGCAGCCCCCGCTGGGGCAGGGGGCGCGATACGCAGTATTTT. Protein product: CASSPRWGRGRDTQYF. Complete variable domain (other parts from reference TRBV9 and TRBJ2-3): DSGVTQTPKHLITATGQRVTLRCSPRSGDLSVYWYQQSLDQGLQFLIQYYNGEERAKGNILERFSAQQFPDLHSELNLSSLELGDSALYFCASSPRWGRGRDTQYFGPGTRLTVL.

The V gene is TRBV5-8, the J gene TRBJ1-3; D might be TRBD1 (6 bases). The V gene's germline CDR1 is SGHTS and CDR2 YDEGEE. V was shortened by 4 bases and J by 5 bases, with 13 bases between the two germline ends. This CDR3 has 14 amino acids. The CDR3 sequence is CASSETGLRNTIYF. The CDR3 nucleotides read TGTGCCAGCAGCGAAACAGGGTTGCGAAACACCATATATTTT.

The chain employs TRBV28 and TRBJ2-7; 7 nucleotides match TRBD2. The trim removed 5 bases at V and 2 bases at J, leaving 9 bases unmatched. CDR3 length: 15 amino acids. Looked up from germline, CDR1 is MDHEN and CDR2 is SYDVKM. The CDR3: CASSDRAGPPYEQYF. CDR3 DNA sequence: TGTGCCAGCAGTGATCGAGCGGGGCCCCCCTACGAGCAGTACTTC.

V usage is TRBV4-1 and J usage is TRBJ2-7; TRBD2 matches at 14 bases. V lost 3 bases to trimming and J lost 0 bases; unmatched junction nucleotides: 1. The CDR3 runs to 16 residues. Germline CDR1 and CDR2: MGHRA and YSYEKL. Written as DNA, the CDR3 is TGCGCCAGCAGCCAGGGGACTAGCGGGAGCTCCTACGAGCAGTACTTC. Translation: CASSQGTSGSSYEQYF.

The chain employs TRBV27 and TRBJ2-1; no clear D. CDR1 and CDR2 from the germline V gene are MNHEY and SMNVEV (reference sequence). CDR3 length: 16 amino acids. The V end was cut by 6 bases, the J end by 2 bases, with 17 bases between. The DNA for the CDR3 is TGTGCCAGCAGCCCGGCGCGGCAGAGGACCTACAATGAGCAGTTCTTC. Translating it yields CASSPARQRTYNEQFF.

The chain recombines TRBV29-1 with TRBJ1-4, with 7 nucleotides matching TRBD1. V was pared by 7 bases and J by 6 bases, with 8 bases of the junction left unmatched. CDR1 SQVTM and CDR2 ANQGSEA come from the germline V gene. The CDR3 is 13 residues long. The CDR3 is CSAGVGQDEKLFF. CDR3 nucleotides: TGCAGCGCCGGGGTCGGACAGGATGAAAAACTGTTTTTT.

The CDR3, as DNA: TGTGCCAGCAGTTTCCTCGGGACAGTCAATGAGCAGTTCTTC. Amino acid sequence: CASSFLGTVNEQFF. This rearrangement joins TRBV28 to TRBJ2-1, with 7 bases fitting TRBD1. The CDR3 spans 14 residues. The germline V gene encodes CDR1 MDHEN and CDR2 SYDVKM. The junction had 5 bases not matched to a gene; V was cut back by 3 bases and J by 6 bases.

V and J are TRBV5-6 and TRBJ2-3; 15 bases fit TRBD2. V gave up 2 bases and J gave up 4 bases; unmatched junction bases: 8. From germline, CDR1 is SGHDT and CDR2 YYEEEE. This CDR3 region has 18 residues. CDR3 DNA: TGTGCCAGCAGCTTTGGGATAGGACTAGCGGGGGGGTCAGATACGCAGTATTTT. Residues: CASSFGIGLAGGSDTQYF.

CDR3 loop: CASSVGLNTEAFF. The CDR3 nucleotides read TGTGCCAGCAGTGTGGGCTTGAACACTGAAGCTTTCTTT. This sequence joins TRBV2 and TRBJ1-1, with unresolved D. V lost 4 bases, J lost 0 bases, and 6 bases lay in between. The CDR3 runs 13 residues. Germline V CDR1 and CDR2: SNHLY, FYNNEI. Complete variable domain (other parts from reference TRBV2 and TRBJ1-1): EPEVTQTPSHQVTQMGQEVILRCVPISNHLYFYWYRQILGQKVEFLVSFYNNEISEKSEIFDDQFSVERPDGSNFTLKIRSTKLEDSAMYFCASSVGLNTEAFFGQGTRLTVV.

The V call is TRBV6-5, the J call TRBJ2-1; D not certain. With 2 bases removed from V and 6 bases from J, the gap between germline ends came to 8 bases. The CDR3 spans 13 residues. CDR1 is MNHEY, CDR2 SVGAGI, per germline. DNA for the CDR3: TGTGCCAGCAGTTACAACAGTATCAATGAGCAGTTCTTC. Its protein is CASSYNSINEQFF.

This chain links TRBV6-6 with TRBJ2-7; TRBD2 matches at 13 bases. CDR1 and CDR2 from the germline V gene are MNHNY and SVGAGI (reference sequence). The CDR3 length is 12 residues. Written as DNA, the CDR3 is TGTGCTGGGGGGACTAGCGGGAACGAGCAGTACTTC. Translated, it gives CAGGTSGNEQYF.

The genes are TRBV11-2 and TRBJ1-2; 7 positions agree with TRBD1. This CDR3 contains 14 residues. CDR1 is SGHAT, CDR2 FQNNGV, per germline. Unmatched junction bases numbered 3, after V lost 1 base and J lost 4 bases. The CDR3 DNA is TGTGCCAGCAGCTTAGTTTCAGGGGGCTATGGCTACACCTTC. Protein: CASSLVSGGYGYTF.

The CDR3 reads CASSLIPGLARTDTQYF. CDR3 bases: TGTGCCAGCAGTTTGATACCGGGACTAGCTAGAACAGATACGCAGTATTTT. The genes are TRBV27 and TRBJ2-3, with 9 nucleotides matching TRBD2. This CDR3 comprises 17 residues. The V segment lost 3 bases and the J segment 3 bases; nucleotides outside the gene matches: 10. CDR1 MNHEY and CDR2 SMNVEV come from the germline V gene (reference sequence).

This chain uses TRBV4-1 with TRBJ2-1; TRBD2 matches at 10 bases. This CDR3 contains 16 residues. The germline gives CDR1 MGHRA, CDR2 YSYEKL. With V trimmed by 1 base and J by 9 bases, 9 bases remained unmatched. CDR3 residues: CASSQGMLAGVSEQFF. The CDR3 coding sequence is TGCGCCAGCAGCCAAGGTATGCTAGCGGGAGTGTCTGAGCAGTTCTTC.

The chain links TRBV2 to TRBJ2-7, with 7 positions matching TRBD1. Per germline, CDR1 SNHLY and CDR2 FYNNEI. V was clipped by 8 bases and J by 5 bases; unmatched bases: 6. This CDR3 has 12 amino acids. CDR3 sequence (DNA): TGTGCCAGCCCCGGCACAGGGGACGAGCAGTACTTC. Protein product: CASPGTGDEQYF.

V is TRBV5-1 and J is TRBJ1-3; 7 bases map to TRBD1. The CDR3 spans 15 residues. V was clipped by 4 bases and J by 0 bases; unmatched bases: 4. Per the germline V gene, CDR1 is SGHRS and CDR2 is YFSETQ. The CDR3 here is CASSQGQLSGNTIYF. The CDR3 DNA is TGCGCCAGCAGCCAGGGACAGCTCTCTGGAAACACCATATATTTT.

The chain combines TRBV6-1 with TRBJ1-1; the D is unclear. This CDR3 has 13 amino acids. V was cut by 8 bases and J by 1 base, with 11 bases left in between. Germline CDR1 reads MNHNS; CDR2 reads SASEGT. CDR3 in amino acids: CASFRVGNTEAFF. The CDR3, as DNA: TGTGCCAGCTTTCGGGTCGGGAACACTGAAGCTTTCTTT.

The chain has TRBV18 and TRBJ2-3; TRBD2 matches 9 bases. After removal of 0 bases from V and 1 base from J, the junction contained 5 bases not matched to a gene. Looked up from germline, CDR1 is KGHSH and CDR2 is LQKENI. The CDR3 runs to 17 residues. CDR3 nucleotides: TGTGCCAGCTCACCACCGTTAGCGGGAGTAGGCACAGATACGCAGTATTTT. Encoded protein: CASSPPLAGVGTDTQYF.

The chain joins TRBV12-5 to TRBJ1-5; possibly TRBD1 for D (5 bases). Germline CDR1 is LGHNT and CDR2 is FRNRAP. The CDR3 spans 16 residues. Trimming took off 8 bases at V and 7 bases at J, with 24 bases between the two ends. CDR3: CASSGQGAGRTQPQHF. In nucleotides, the CDR3 is TGTGCTAGTTCAGGGCAGGGTGCAGGTCGGACCCAGCCCCAGCATTTT.